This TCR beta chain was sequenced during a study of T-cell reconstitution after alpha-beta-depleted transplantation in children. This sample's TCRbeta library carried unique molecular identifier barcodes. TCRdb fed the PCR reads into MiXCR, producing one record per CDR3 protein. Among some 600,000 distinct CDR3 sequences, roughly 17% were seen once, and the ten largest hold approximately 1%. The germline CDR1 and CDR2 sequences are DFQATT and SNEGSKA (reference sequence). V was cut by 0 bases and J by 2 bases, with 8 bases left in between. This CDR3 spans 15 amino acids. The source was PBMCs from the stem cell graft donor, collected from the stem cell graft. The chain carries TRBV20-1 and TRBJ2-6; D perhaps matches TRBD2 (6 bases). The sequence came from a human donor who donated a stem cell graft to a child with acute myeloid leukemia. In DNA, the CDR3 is TGCAGTGCTAGAGACAGGGAGGCTGGGGCCAACGTCCTGACTTTC. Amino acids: CSARDREAGANVLTF.